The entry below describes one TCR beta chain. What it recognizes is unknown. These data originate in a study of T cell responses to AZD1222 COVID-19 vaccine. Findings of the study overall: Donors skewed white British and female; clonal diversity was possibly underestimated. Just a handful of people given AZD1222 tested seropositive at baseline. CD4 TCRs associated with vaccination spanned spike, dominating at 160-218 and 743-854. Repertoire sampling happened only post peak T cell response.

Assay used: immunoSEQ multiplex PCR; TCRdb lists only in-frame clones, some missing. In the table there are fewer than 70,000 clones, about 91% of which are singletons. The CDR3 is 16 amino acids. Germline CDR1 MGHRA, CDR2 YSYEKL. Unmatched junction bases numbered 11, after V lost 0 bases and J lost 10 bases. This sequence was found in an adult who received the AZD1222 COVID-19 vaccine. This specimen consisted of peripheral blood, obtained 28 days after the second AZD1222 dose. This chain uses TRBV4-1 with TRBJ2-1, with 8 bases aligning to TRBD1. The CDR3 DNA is TGCGCCAGCAGCCAAGATAACGGACAGGGTTCATTGGAGCAGTTCTTC. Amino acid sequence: CASSQDNGQGSLEQFF.